The source of this T cell receptor (beta chain) is a study of cytomegalovirus exposure and HLA in healthy donors. Losses at the gene ends were 0 bases for V and 7 bases for J; bases not matched to a gene: 11. CDR3 length: 16 residues. Per the germline V gene, CDR1 is SQVTM and CDR2 is ANQGSEA. Findings and limits, study-wide: Later analysis revealed greater clonal expansion in HLA-associated TCR beta chains than in equally common others.

Notes on this clone: Antigen unknown.

PCR amplification relied on 60 Vbeta primers (plus 13 Jbeta primers). Assay: immunoSEQ multiplex PCR; the TCRdb copy retains only in-frame clones and omits some. The sample lists 50,000 to 70,000 clones; about four fifths were seen once. Sequencing used PBMCs. The V call is TRBV29-1, the J call TRBJ2-1, with 8 bases matching TRBD2. The receptor was isolated from a woman between 40 and 50 years old in good health and CMV-seronegative. DNA of the CDR3: TGCAGCGTTGAAGATCCGAGCGGGAGAAGGGGGAATGAGCAGTTCTTC. Translation: CSVEDPSGRRGNEQFF.